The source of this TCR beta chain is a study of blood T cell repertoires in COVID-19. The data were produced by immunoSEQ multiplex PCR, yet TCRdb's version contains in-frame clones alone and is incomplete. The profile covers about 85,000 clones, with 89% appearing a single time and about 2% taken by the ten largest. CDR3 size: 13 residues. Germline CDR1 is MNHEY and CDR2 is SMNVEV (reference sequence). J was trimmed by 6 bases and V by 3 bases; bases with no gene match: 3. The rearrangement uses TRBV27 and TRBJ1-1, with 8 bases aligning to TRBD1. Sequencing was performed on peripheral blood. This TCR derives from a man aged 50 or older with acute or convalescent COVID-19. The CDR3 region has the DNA TGTGCCAGCAGTTTCGACAGGGGACCTGAAGCTTTCTTT. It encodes CASSFDRGPEAFF.